This entry lists 21 T cell receptor beta chains sequenced from one sample in a study of CD8+CD57+ T cells in acquired aplastic anemia. Template material for TCR beta VDJ and CDR3 profiling consisted of genomic DNA. MiXCR, run by TCRdb on the reads, gives a single entry per CDR3 protein. The sample holds 150,000 to 200,000 distinct CDR3 sequences, approximately 45% seen once. Sequenced material: sorted CD4+, CD8+, or CD8+CD57+ T cells (not recorded which) from PBMCs. Source of these receptors: a human donor in good health.

V usage is TRBV5-6 and J usage is TRBJ2-7; D remains unclear. CDR1 is SGHDT and CDR2 is YYEEEE in the germline V gene. The CDR3 spans 14 residues. Trimming stripped 3 bases from V and 0 bases from J, with 10 bases between. DNA of the CDR3: TGTGCCAGCAGCTACAGAGTAAGCTCCTACGAGCAGTACTTC. This sequence encodes CASSYRVSSYEQYF.

This clonotype has only a few counts. The V call is TRBV24-1, the J call TRBJ2-1; 13 positions agree with TRBD2. V lost 3 bases to trimming and J lost 7 bases; unmatched junction nucleotides: 5. Looked up from germline, CDR1 is KGHDR and CDR2 is SFDVKD. The length of the CDR3 is 16 residues. CDR3 residues: CATSDAGLAGVNEQFF. The CDR3 DNA sequence: TGTGCCACCAGTGATGCTGGACTAGCGGGAGTGAATGAGCAGTTCTTC.

The sample holds a few counts of this clonotype. The V gene is TRBV7-8, the J gene TRBJ1-5; tentative D call: TRBD1 (5 bases). The CDR3 spans 13 residues. Trimming pared 4 bases from V and 1 base from J, leaving 5 bases between. Germline V gene data show CDR1 as SGHVS and CDR2 as FQNEAQ. The CDR3 spells CASSWGSNQPQHF. CDR3 coding DNA: TGTGCCAGCAGCTGGGGCAGCAATCAGCCCCAGCATTTT. Combining the CDR3 with reference TRBV7-8 and TRBJ1-5 gives the whole variable domain GAGVSQSPRYKVAKRGQDVALRCDPISGHVSLFWYQQALGQGPEFLTYFQNEAQLDKSGLPSDRFFAERPEGSVSTLKIQRTQQEDSAVYLCASSWGSNQPQHFGDGTRLSIL.

The chain joins TRBV18 to TRBJ2-5; no clear D. Germline CDR1 is KGHSH and CDR2 is LQKENI. This CDR3 has 14 residues. Trimming took off 3 bases at V and 5 bases at J, with 13 bases between the two ends. DNA for the CDR3: TGTGCCAGCTCACCCAAGGGAAGGGTCGAGACCCAGTACTTC. Translating it yields CASSPKGRVETQYF.

This clonotype has just a few counts. The chain couples TRBV6-5 to TRBJ1-4; TRBD1 might be the D (6 bases). V was shortened by 0 bases and J by 5 bases, with 10 bases between the two germline ends. The CDR3 loop spans 15 amino acids. Looked up from germline, CDR1 is MNHEY and CDR2 is SVGAGI. The CDR3 reads CASSYSTGANEKLFF. Written as DNA, the CDR3 is TGTGCCAGCAGTTACTCGACAGGAGCGAATGAAAAACTGTTTTTT.

The V and J genes are TRBV10-3 and TRBJ2-5, with 8 bases lining up with TRBD2. The CDR3 is made up of 15 amino acids. The ends lost 3 bases at V and 2 bases at J; junction bases unmatched: 5. Germline V gene lookup returns CDR1 ENHRY and CDR2 SYGVKD. The CDR3 nucleotides read TGTGCCATCAGTGAAGGCGGGGGGCTACAAGAGACCCAGTACTTC. Translation: CAISEGGGLQETQYF.

J is TRBJ2-2 and V is TRBV6-2 or TRBV6-3; 7 bases are a match to TRBD1. J lost 4 bases, V lost 8 bases, and 7 bases had no gene match. The CDR3 loop spans 14 amino acids. Germline V gene sequence: CDR1 MNHEY, CDR2 SVGEGT. For the CDR3, the DNA is TGTGCCAGCTCCGACAGGGCGACCACCGGGGAGCTGTTTTTT. Translated: CASSDRATTGELFF.

This sequence joins TRBV5-4 and TRBJ2-1; 7 positions agree with TRBD2. V shed 4 bases, J shed 5 bases, and the junction held 3 bases outside the gene matches. Germline-derived CDR1 and CDR2 are SGHNT and YYREEE (reference sequence). The CDR3 consists of 13 residues. As DNA, the CDR3 is TGTGCCAGCAGCCCGGGAGGAAACAATGAGCAGTTCTTC. Protein: CASSPGGNNEQFF.

This clonotype was detected many times. The chain is built from TRBV19 and TRBJ1-6; 8 bases agree with TRBD1. The CDR3 is 17 amino acids. From germline, CDR1 is LNHDA and CDR2 SQIVND (reference sequence). After removal of 2 bases from V and 6 bases from J, the junction contained 9 bases not matched to a gene. The CDR3 coding sequence is TGTGCCAGTAGTATACCCGACAGGGGCAGGAGTAATTCACCCCTCCACTTT. It translates to CASSIPDRGRSNSPLHF.

This clonotype came up many times. For the CDR3, the DNA is TGCAGTGCAAGCGGGGGTATAAAGAAGTCACCCCTCCACTTT. This translates into CSASGGIKKSPLHF. The chain employs TRBV20-1 and TRBJ1-6, with D possibly TRBD1 on 5 matching bases. The CDR3 has 14 amino acids. Looked up from germline, CDR1 is DFQATT and CDR2 is SNEGSKA (reference sequence). Deletions cut 6 bases from V and 10 bases from J, with 19 bases between.

This clonotype was detected ten times or more. This sequence joins TRBV7-9 and TRBJ2-7, with D perhaps assigned TRBD1 or TRBD2 (6 bases each). V gave up 1 base and J gave up 3 bases, with 13 bases separating them. This CDR3 has 15 residues. The V gene's germline CDR1 is SEHNR and CDR2 FQNEAQ (reference sequence). In nucleotides, the CDR3 is TGTGCCAGCAGCTTAGGGGGGGCCCGCCTCTACGAGCAGTACTTC. Amino acids: CASSLGGARLYEQYF.

V usage is TRBV4-2 and J usage is TRBJ2-3; D is unresolved. Trimming shortened V by 4 bases and J by 0 bases, and 11 bases separated the two germline ends. The CDR3 is 15 residues long. CDR1 is LGHNA and CDR2 is YNFKEQ in the germline V gene. The CDR3 bases are TGTGCCAGCAGCCTCACTATACTCAGCACAGATACGCAGTATTTT. Its protein is CASSLTILSTDTQYF.

There are many counts of this clonotype. The chain uses TRBV2 and TRBJ1-1; 8 positions agree with TRBD1. V lost 6 bases to trimming and J lost 4 bases; unmatched junction nucleotides: 4. CDR1 and CDR2 (germline): SNHLY, FYNNEI. The CDR3 spans 13 residues. This chain's CDR3 is CASRYRGSTEAFF. The CDR3 DNA follows: TGTGCCAGCAGGTACAGGGGGAGCACTGAAGCTTTCTTT.

This clonotype was found many times. The gene calls are TRBV10-3 and TRBJ2-7; TRBD1 aligns across 9 bases. The CDR3 totals 13 residues. The V gene's germline CDR1 is ENHRY and CDR2 SYGVKD. J gave up 7 bases and V 7 bases, and 8 bases lay outside the gene matches. The CDR3: CAIKAQGAGEQYF. The CDR3 coding sequence is TGTGCCATCAAGGCACAGGGGGCAGGAGAGCAGTACTTC.

V is TRBV24-1 and J is TRBJ1-2, with 8 bases matching TRBD1. The J segment lost 7 bases and the V segment lost 4 bases, leaving 7 bases of the junction unmatched. Germline lookup yields CDR1 KGHDR and CDR2 SFDVKD. The CDR3 length is 14 residues. The CDR3 sequence is CATSDAGQGAGYTF. In nucleotides, the CDR3 is TGTGCCACCAGTGACGCCGGACAGGGCGCTGGCTACACCTTC.

This clonotype came up many times. V is TRBV24-1 and J is TRBJ2-3; D is tentatively TRBD1 or TRBD2 (6 bases each). The CDR3 totals 17 residues. Trimming shortened V by 3 bases and J by 2 bases, and 17 bases separated the two germline ends. From germline, CDR1 is KGHDR and CDR2 SFDVKD. The CDR3 here is CATSDPGTTSFTDTQYF. The CDR3 DNA reads as TGTGCCACCAGTGATCCCGGGACAACTAGCTTCACAGATACGCAGTATTTT.

The chain carries TRBV29-1 and TRBJ1-1; D is uncertain. Germline lookup yields CDR1 SQVTM and CDR2 ANQGSEA. The CDR3 consists of 11 residues. The V end lost 0 bases, the J end lost 5 bases, and 4 bases lay between the germline ends. The CDR3 DNA follows: TGCAGCGTTGAAGAGGGGACTGAAGCTTTCTTT. Its protein is CSVEEGTEAFF.

V gene TRBV19 combines with J gene TRBJ2-1, with 7 bases fitting TRBD1. V dropped 9 bases and J dropped 8; count of bases not matched to a gene: 10. The V gene's germline CDR1 is LNHDA and CDR2 SQIVND (reference sequence). The CDR3 totals 13 residues. The CDR3 loop reads CASRGGWADEQFF. The CDR3 nucleotides read TGTGCCAGCCGAGGGGGCTGGGCGGATGAGCAGTTCTTC.

This clonotype was observed a few times. The chain uses TRBV19 and TRBJ2-7, with 10 positions matching TRBD1. Germline V CDR1 and CDR2: LNHDA, SQIVND (reference sequence). The V and J ends lost 8 bases and 5 bases, in that order; junction bases with no gene match: 6. There are 13 residues in the CDR3. CDR3 sequence: CASADRGQDEQYF. Written as DNA, the CDR3 is TGTGCCAGTGCAGACAGGGGGCAGGACGAGCAGTACTTC. The full variable domain, rest sourced from reference TRBV19 and TRBJ2-7, is DGGITQSPKYLFRKEGQNVTLSCEQNLNHDAMYWYRQDPGQGLRLIYYSQIVNDFQKGDIAEGYSVSREKKESFPLTVTSAQKNPTAFYLCASADRGQDEQYFGPGTRLTVT.

Regarding this clonotype: A much larger clone differs by one base, so this may be a read error. The CDR3 loop reads CASSPRGFREKLFF. CDR3 nucleotide sequence: TGTGCCAGCAGCCCTAGAGGGTTTCGGGAAAAACTGTTTTTT. The V call is TRBV5-8, the J call TRBJ1-4; D is unclear. Germline V lookup: CDR1 SGHTS, CDR2 YDEGEE. The CDR3 length is 14 residues. Trimming took off 4 bases at V and 8 bases at J, with 15 bases between the two ends.

This clonotype has ten or more counts. V gene TRBV2 combines with J gene TRBJ2-2; 7 bases fit TRBD1. CDR3 length: 13 residues. J lost 5 bases, V lost 5 bases, and 2 bases had no gene match. CDR1 is SNHLY and CDR2 is FYNNEI in the germline V gene. This CDR3 is CASSTDRTGELFF. Written as DNA, the CDR3 is TGTGCCAGCAGTACGGACAGGACCGGGGAGCTGTTTTTT.